The 25 T cell receptor beta chains below all came from one sample that was sequenced in a study of shared clonotypes between healthy human individuals. Profiling relied on immunoSEQ multiplex PCR, and the TCRdb table lists in-frame clones only, not all of them. The data hold over a million clones, with 95% to 97% observed a single time. The sequenced sample consisted of naive CD4+ T cells sorted from blood. This sample's subset: CD45RA+ positively selected. The receptors shown here come from a man aged 25-45 years in good health.

V usage is TRBV2 and J usage is TRBJ2-3; 11 bases fit TRBD2. Germline lookup yields CDR1 SNHLY and CDR2 FYNNEI. Trimming took 3 bases from V and 1 from J; bases not matched to a gene: 3. This CDR3 contains 16 residues. The CDR3 here is CASSDLTSGGTDTQYF. CDR3 in DNA: TGTGCCAGCAGTGACCTGACTAGCGGGGGCACAGATACGCAGTATTTT. Variable domain in full (rest from reference TRBV2 and TRBJ2-3): EPEVTQTPSHQVTQMGQEVILRCVPISNHLYFYWYRQILGQKVEFLVSFYNNEISEKSEIFDDQFSVERPDGSNFTLKIRSTKLEDSAMYFCASSDLTSGGTDTQYFGPGTRLTVL.

The V and J genes are TRBV6-5 and TRBJ2-5; TRBD2 matches at 13 bases. Unmatched junction bases numbered 5, after V lost 6 bases and J lost 4 bases. Germline V lookup: CDR1 MNHEY, CDR2 SVGAGI. The CDR3 has 15 residues. The CDR3 region has the DNA TGTGCCAGCAGGGGGGGACTAGCGGGAAGAGAGACCCAGTACTTC. Protein: CASRGGLAGRETQYF.

This clone was recorded only once. Other DNA sequences in this sample translate to the same CDR3. The V call is TRBV18, the J call TRBJ1-5; possible D gene TRBD1, 5 bases. V was shortened by 9 bases and J by 7 bases, with 13 bases between the two germline ends. Germline V gene data show CDR1 as KGHSH and CDR2 as LQKENI. The CDR3 consists of 12 residues. The CDR3 sequence is CASSGGGQPQHF. Here the CDR3 DNA reads TGTGCCAGTAGTGGGGGAGGACAGCCCCAGCATTTT. The complete variable domain, with remaining parts taken from reference TRBV18 and TRBJ1-5, reads NAGVMQNPRHLVRRRGQEARLRCSPMKGHSHVYWYRQLPEEGLKFMVYLQKENIIDESGMPKERFSAEFPKEGPSILRIQQVVRGDSAAYFCASSGGGQPQHFGDGTRLSIL.

The chain is built from TRBV14 and TRBJ2-7, with TRBD2 matching over 7 bases. CDR1 is SGHDN and CDR2 is FVKESK in the germline V gene. Losses at the gene ends were 1 base for V and 1 base for J; bases not matched to a gene: 7. The CDR3 is 16 residues long. CDR3 in DNA: TGTGCCAGCAGCCAAGGGCGGACTAGACTATCCTACGAGCAGTACTTC. Its translation: CASSQGRTRLSYEQYF.

V and J are TRBV5-1 and TRBJ1-2; D is uncertain. Germline CDR1 is SGHRS and CDR2 is YFSETQ. The V gene lost 4 bases and the J gene lost 4 bases, with 14 bases spanning the gap. There are 14 residues in the CDR3. The CDR3 loop reads CASSPGLAGYGYTF. Written as DNA, the CDR3 is TGCGCCAGCAGCCCCGGCCTTGCGGGCTATGGCTACACCTTC.

The V and J genes are TRBV18 and TRBJ1-3; 8 bases map to TRBD1. Germline CDR1 KGHSH, CDR2 LQKENI. Trimming removed 0 bases from V and 8 bases from J; junction bases left unmatched: 9. The CDR3 totals 16 residues. The CDR3: CASSPPPGQEGDTIYF. As DNA, the CDR3 is TGTGCCAGCTCACCACCGCCGGGACAGGAGGGAGACACCATATATTTT.

The rearrangement links TRBV5-1 to TRBJ2-1; TRBD2 matches 10 bases. CDR1 is SGHRS and CDR2 is YFSETQ in the germline V gene. V trimming: 2 bases; J trimming: 10 bases; junction bases outside the gene matches: 12. This CDR3 spans 16 amino acids. CDR3 sequence: CASSLLLAGDSGEQFF. CDR3 in DNA: TGCGCCAGCAGCTTACTCCTAGCGGGAGATTCCGGAGAGCAGTTCTTC.

The chain employs TRBV7-6 and TRBJ2-2, with D perhaps TRBD1 or TRBD2 (6 bases each). The CDR3 loop spans 15 amino acids. V lost 3 bases to trimming and J lost 0 bases, with 8 bases between them. The germline V gene encodes CDR1 SGHVS and CDR2 FNYEAQ. CDR3 loop: CASSFGGANTGELFF. CDR3 sequence (DNA): TGTGCCAGCAGCTTCGGGGGCGCGAACACCGGGGAGCTGTTTTTT. The full variable domain, in which reference TRBV7-6 and TRBJ2-2 provide the parts outside the CDR3, is GAGVSQSPRYKVTKRGQDVALRCDPISGHVSLYWYRQALGQGPEFLTYFNYEAQQDKSGLPNDRFSAERPEGSISTLTIQRTEQRDSAMYRCASSFGGANTGELFFGEGSRLTVL.

The CDR3: CASSTDRGTDTQYF. As DNA, the CDR3 is TGTGCCAGCTCTACAGACAGGGGCACAGATACGCAGTATTTT. This sequence joins TRBV18 and TRBJ2-3; 7 bases map to TRBD1. There are 14 residues in the CDR3. Per the germline V gene, CDR1 is KGHSH and CDR2 is LQKENI. The ends lost 6 bases at V and 1 base at J; junction bases unmatched: 4.

The J gene is TRBJ2-7, the V gene TRBV19; a possible D gene is TRBD2 (6 bases). The CDR3 covers 14 residues. V dropped 5 bases and J dropped 4 bases, with 15 bases sitting between them. Germline values: CDR1 LNHDA, CDR2 SQIVND (reference sequence). For the CDR3, the DNA is TGTGCCAGTAGTGGGTCGGGAGACGGTTACGAGCAGTACTTC. Its translation: CASSGSGDGYEQYF.

This sequence joins TRBV6-1 and TRBJ2-3; 7 nucleotides align to TRBD2. V shed 5 bases and J 2 bases; nucleotides not matched to a gene: 1. This CDR3 contains 13 residues. The germline V gene encodes CDR1 MNHNS and CDR2 SASEGT. The CDR3 DNA follows: TGTGCCAGCAGTAGCGGGATCACAGATACGCAGTATTTT. It translates to CASSSGITDTQYF.

This chain links TRBV27 with TRBJ2-3; 9 bases map to TRBD2. J gave up 1 base and V 5 bases, and 13 bases lay outside the gene matches. The CDR3 loop spans 18 amino acids. Per germline, CDR1 MNHEY and CDR2 SMNVEV (reference sequence). In DNA form, the CDR3 reads TGTGCCAGCAGTGCCCGACCAATTAGCGGGAGAGGCACAGATACGCAGTATTTT. It is translated as CASSARPISGRGTDTQYF.

The rearrangement links TRBV19 to TRBJ2-1, with 9 bases identical to TRBD2. The germline CDR1 and CDR2 sequences are LNHDA and SQIVND (reference sequence). The CDR3 runs 16 residues. The ends lost 3 bases at V and 4 bases at J; junction bases unmatched: 7. DNA of the CDR3: TGTGCCAGTAGTATTAGGGCGGGAGGGTCTTACAATGAGCAGTTCTTC. The encoded protein is CASSIRAGGSYNEQFF. Combining the CDR3 with reference TRBV19 and TRBJ2-1 gives the whole variable domain DGGITQSPKYLFRKEGQNVTLSCEQNLNHDAMYWYRQDPGQGLRLIYYSQIVNDFQKGDIAEGYSVSREKKESFPLTVTSAQKNPTAFYLCASSIRAGGSYNEQFFGPGTRLTVL.

V and J are TRBV27 and TRBJ2-7; 10 bases agree with TRBD2. J gave up 1 base and V 5 bases, and 5 bases lay outside the gene matches. The CDR3 covers 15 residues. Germline V gene data show CDR1 as MNHEY and CDR2 as SMNVEV (reference sequence). The CDR3 DNA sequence: TGTGCCAGCAGTCTAAGCGGGAGGGTGTCCTACGAGCAGTACTTC. Its translation: CASSLSGRVSYEQYF.

The chain uses TRBV27 and TRBJ2-5; maybe TRBD2 (6 bases). The CDR3 contains 13 residues. The V gene's germline CDR1 is MNHEY and CDR2 SMNVEV (reference sequence). Trimming took off 7 bases at V and 6 bases at J, with 15 bases between the two ends. CDR3 residues: CASMEGPGQTQYF. CDR3 nucleotides: TGTGCCAGCATGGAGGGCCCGGGGCAGACCCAGTACTTC.

The chain has TRBV18 and TRBJ1-5; perhaps TRBD1 as D (5 bases). Germline CDR1 and CDR2: KGHSH and LQKENI. The CDR3 covers 13 residues. V was clipped by 6 bases and J by 3 bases, with 9 bases between them. The chain's CDR3 is CASSRQYNQPQHF. CDR3 DNA sequence: TGTGCCAGCTCCCGACAGTACAATCAGCCCCAGCATTTT.

The chain combines TRBV7-2 with TRBJ2-3, with D perhaps matching TRBD1 (5 bases). CDR3 length: 12 residues. V lost 4 bases to trimming and J lost 5 bases, with 7 bases between them. From germline, CDR1 is SGHTA and CDR2 FQGNSA. CDR3 DNA: TGTGCCAGCAGCTGGACAAAAGATACGCAGTATTTT. As protein: CASSWTKDTQYF.

This chain links TRBV14 with TRBJ2-5, with 8 bases fitting TRBD2. The CDR3 loop spans 15 amino acids. Trimming cost V 8 bases and J 2 bases; bases outside gene matches: 10. From germline, CDR1 is SGHDN and CDR2 FVKESK. The CDR3 region has the DNA TGTGCCAGCCGTCCCAGCGGGAGTCATCAAGAGACCCAGTACTTC. This sequence encodes CASRPSGSHQETQYF. Using reference TRBV14 and TRBJ2-5 for the parts outside the CDR3, the full variable domain is EAGVTQFPSHSVIEKGQTVTLRCDPISGHDNLYWYRRVMGKEIKFLLHFVKESKQDESGMPNNRFLAERTGGTYSTLKVQPAELEDSGVYFCASRPSGSHQETQYFGPGTRLLVL.

The chain employs TRBV15 and TRBJ2-5, with D possibly being TRBD2 (6 bases). V lost 0 bases, J lost 2 bases, and 10 bases lay in between. The CDR3 contains 15 residues. CDR1 and CDR2 from the germline V gene are LNHNV and YYDKDF (reference sequence). Here the CDR3 reads CATSRDGGIQETQYF. The CDR3 coding sequence is TGTGCCACCAGCAGAGATGGGGGGATACAAGAGACCCAGTACTTC.

This rearrangement joins TRBV10-3 to TRBJ2-3, with D tentatively TRBD1 (5 bases). The CDR3 has 16 residues. V gave up 0 bases and J gave up 1 base, with 11 bases separating them. Germline loops: CDR1 ENHRY, CDR2 SYGVKD. DNA of the CDR3: TGTGCCATCAGTGAGTCTAGAAGGGGTGGCACAGATACGCAGTATTTT. Translating gives CAISESRRGGTDTQYF.

This clone was seen only once. This sequence joins TRBV5-1 and TRBJ1-1; TRBD1 aligns across 9 bases. Germline V lookup: CDR1 SGHRS, CDR2 YFSETQ. The CDR3 extends over 17 amino acids. The V and J ends lost 4 bases and 0 bases, in that order; junction bases with no gene match: 10. The CDR3 loop is CASSEGTGTFLNTEAFF. The CDR3 bases are TGCGCCAGCAGCGAAGGGACAGGGACCTTCTTGAACACTGAAGCTTTCTTT.

This chain links TRBV5-1 with TRBJ1-4, with TRBD1 matching over 9 bases. CDR3 size: 16 residues. Per germline, CDR1 SGHRS and CDR2 YFSETQ. Trimming at V came to 2 bases and at J to 8 bases, leaving 10 bases not matched to a gene. CDR3 nucleotides: TGCGCCAGCAGCTTTCTCTCACAGGGGGCAGGGGAAAAACTGTTTTTT. Protein sequence: CASSFLSQGAGEKLFF.

The J gene is TRBJ1-3, the V gene TRBV6-1, with TRBD1 identical over 8 bases. CDR1 and CDR2 from the germline V gene are MNHNS and SASEGT. The CDR3 runs 14 residues. Trimming took 2 bases from V and 7 from J; bases not matched to a gene: 4. The CDR3 DNA reads TGTGCCAGCAGTGAAAGGACAGGGATCAACACCATATATTTT. Translation: CASSERTGINTIYF.

The genes are TRBV18 and TRBJ2-1; D might be TRBD2 (6 bases). Germline-derived CDR1 and CDR2 are KGHSH and LQKENI. The CDR3 is made up of 16 amino acids. V shed 3 bases and J shed 5 bases, with 17 bases lying between them. The CDR3 nucleotides are TGTGCCAGCTCACCCCCGGCCGGGGGATTGAACAATGAGCAGTTCTTC. Amino acids: CASSPPAGGLNNEQFF.

The chain is built from TRBV29-1 and TRBJ2-1, with D unresolved. The CDR3 is 11 amino acids. Per the germline V gene, CDR1 is SQVTM and CDR2 is ANQGSEA. Trimming shortened V by 7 bases and J by 6 bases, and 10 bases separated the two germline ends. DNA of the CDR3: TGCAGCGCCCGTTCTAGCAATGAGCAGTTCTTC. It codes for CSARSSNEQFF.